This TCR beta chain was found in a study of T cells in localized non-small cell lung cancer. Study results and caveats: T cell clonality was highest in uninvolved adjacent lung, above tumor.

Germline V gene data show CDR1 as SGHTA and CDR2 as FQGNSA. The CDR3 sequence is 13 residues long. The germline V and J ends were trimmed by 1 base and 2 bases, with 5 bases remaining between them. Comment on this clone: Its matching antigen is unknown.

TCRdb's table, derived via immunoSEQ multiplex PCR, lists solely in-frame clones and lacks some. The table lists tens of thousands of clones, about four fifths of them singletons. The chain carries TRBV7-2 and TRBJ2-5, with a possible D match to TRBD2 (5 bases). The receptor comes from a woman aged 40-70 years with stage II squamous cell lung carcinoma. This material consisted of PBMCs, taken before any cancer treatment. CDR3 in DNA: TGTGCCAGCAGCTTAGGGACTCAAGAGACCCAGTACTTC. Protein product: CASSLGTQETQYF. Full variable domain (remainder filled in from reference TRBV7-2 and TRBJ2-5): GAGVSQSPSNKVTEKGKDVELRCDPISGHTALYWYRQSLGQGLEFLIYFQGNSAPDKSGLPSDRFSAERTGGSVSTLTIQRTQQEDSAVYLCASSLGTQETQYFGPGTRLLVL.